This is a list of T cell receptor beta chains from one sample in a study of shared clonotypes between healthy human individuals. TCRdb's copy holds only in-frame clones and misses some; the assay was immunoSEQ multiplex PCR. The data show a few hundred thousand clones, around 97% seen once. The sequencing input was naive CD4+ T cells sorted from blood. The receptors shown here come from a woman under 40 in good health. The CDR3 runs from the conserved cysteine through the conserved F or W. A D gene is named only where the DNA matches it firmly. The size entry is marked missing in some rows and otherwise reads once, few, many or a size class.

size: NA
V: TRBV18
J: TRBJ2-4
D: NA
CDR3: CASSPFGPGTEKNIQYF
DNA: TGTGCCAGCTCACCGTTCGGTCCCGGGACGGAGAAAAACATTCAGTACTTC

size: NA
V: TRBV7-3
J: TRBJ2-7
D: TRBD1
CDR3: CASSSAGGQGVSEQYF
DNA: TGTGCCAGCAGCTCAGCCGGGGGACAGGGTGTGAGCGAGCAGTACTTC

size: NA
V: TRBV7-9
J: TRBJ1-1
D: NA
CDR3: CASSLLSLGLGTEAFF
DNA: TGTGCCAGCAGCTTATTATCTCTAGGGCTTGGCACTGAAGCTTTCTTT

size: NA
V: TRBV7-2
J: TRBJ2-7
D: NA
CDR3: CASSSRGLGLTGEQYF
DNA: TGTGCCAGCAGCTCCCGAGGCCTAGGGTTGACGGGCGAGCAGTACTTC

size: NA
V: TRBV7-9
J: TRBJ2-5
D: TRBD1
CDR3: CASTPGGETQYF
DNA: TGTGCCAGCACACCAGGGGGAGAGACCCAGTACTTC

size: NA
V: TRBV29-1
J: TRBJ2-7
D: NA
CDR3: CSAGDSPYEQYF
DNA: TGCAGCGCGGGGGACAGTCCCTACGAGCAGTACTTC

size: NA
V: TRBV30
J: TRBJ1-1
D: NA
CDR3: CAWSVQENTEAFF
DNA: TGTGCCTGGAGTGTACAGGAGAACACTGAAGCTTTCTTT

size: NA
V: TRBV27
J: TRBJ1-5
D: NA
CDR3: CARETGRFWGNQPQHF
DNA: TGTGCCAGAGAGACGGGGCGGTTTTGGGGCAATCAGCCCCAGCATTTT

size: NA
V: TRBV28
J: TRBJ1-2
D: TRBD1
CDR3: CASSSGQGMGGYTF
DNA: TGTGCCAGCAGTTCTGGACAGGGGATGGGAGGCTACACCTTC

size: NA
V: TRBV5-1
J: TRBJ2-3
D: NA
CDR3: CASSLLVSTDTQYF
DNA: TGCGCCAGCAGCTTGTTAGTAAGCACAGATACGCAGTATTTT

size: NA
V: TRBV7-2
J: TRBJ1-5
D: NA
CDR3: CASSLAGHGVKPQHF
DNA: TGTGCCAGCAGCTTAGCGGGTCATGGGGTTAAGCCCCAGCATTTT

size: NA
V: TRBV4-1
J: TRBJ2-1
D: TRBD1
CDR3: CASSQPGQGSHEQFF
DNA: TGCGCCAGCAGCCAACCGGGACAGGGTTCTCATGAGCAGTTCTTC

size: NA
V: TRBV28
J: TRBJ1-1
D: NA
CDR3: CASSSPTGIVWTEAFF
DNA: TGTGCCAGCAGTTCGCCGACGGGTATAGTGTGGACTGAAGCTTTCTTT

size: NA
V: TRBV7-3
J: TRBJ2-3
D: NA
CDR3: CASSRRGDTQYF
DNA: TGTGCCAGCAGCCGCCGAGGGGACACGCAGTATTTT

size: NA
V: TRBV28
J: TRBJ2-1
D: NA
CDR3: CASSAHPGLAWSYNEQFF
DNA: TGTGCCAGCAGCGCCCATCCGGGACTGGCCTGGTCCTACAATGAGCAGTTCTTC

size: NA
V: TRBV5-6
J: TRBJ1-2
D: TRBD1
CDR3: CASTRDRGLTGYTF
DNA: TGTGCCAGCACCCGGGACAGGGGATTGACTGGCTACACCTTC

size: NA
V: TRBV5-6
J: TRBJ2-6
D: NA
CDR3: CASRPNRAGANVLTF
DNA: TGTGCCAGCAGGCCGAACAGGGCTGGGGCCAACGTCCTGACTTTC

size: NA
V: TRBV25-1
J: TRBJ1-1
D: NA
CDR3: CASSELGVKAFF
DNA: TGTGCCAGCAGTGAGCTAGGCGTGAAAGCTTTCTTT

size: once
V: TRBV28
J: TRBJ2-7
D: NA
CDR3: CASSLGASYEQYF
DNA: TGTGCCAGCAGTTTGGGCGCTTCCTACGAGCAGTACTTC

size: NA
V: TRBV27
J: TRBJ1-1
D: NA
CDR3: CASRRSGGNTEAFF
DNA: TGTGCCAGCAGGCGGTCCGGGGGAAACACTGAAGCTTTCTTT

size: NA
V: TRBV5-3
J: TRBJ2-1
D: NA
CDR3: CARSLAPTRALHYLSYNEQFF
DNA: TGTGCCAGAAGCTTGGCTCCTACCCGGGCCCTCCACTACCTCTCCTACAATGAGCAGTTCTTC

size: NA
V: TRBV6-1
J: TRBJ1-3
D: NA
CDR3: CASSATGTTGNTIYF
DNA: TGTGCCAGCAGTGCCACCGGGACGACGGGAAACACCATATATTTT

size: NA
V: TRBV18
J: TRBJ1-5
D: TRBD1
CDR3: CASSPTVGDRGQGQPQHF
DNA: TGTGCCAGCTCACCCACAGTTGGGGACAGGGGGCAAGGTCAGCCCCAGCATTTT

size: NA
V: TRBV6-6
J: TRBJ2-7
D: TRBD1
CDR3: CASPLPGGSNEQYF
DNA: TGTGCCAGCCCTCTCCCAGGGGGCTCGAACGAGCAGTACTTC

size: NA
V: TRBV7-9
J: TRBJ1-2
D: TRBD1
CDR3: CASNQGGAVDYGYTF
DNA: TGTGCCAGCAATCAGGGGGGAGCGGTAGACTATGGCTACACCTTC

size: NA
V: TRBV23-1
J: TRBJ2-2
D: TRBD2
CDR3: CAGLLAGPVNTGELFF
DNA: TGCGCCGGACTGCTAGCGGGCCCCGTTAACACCGGGGAGCTGTTTTTT

size: NA
V: TRBV14
J: TRBJ2-7
D: NA
CDR3: CASSSDSSYEQYF
DNA: TGTGCCAGCAGTTCGGACTCGTCCTACGAGCAGTACTTC

size: NA
V: TRBV6-1
J: TRBJ2-1
D: NA
CDR3: CASSEVGTPYNEQFF
DNA: TGTGCCAGCAGTGAAGTCGGGACACCGTACAATGAGCAGTTCTTC

size: NA
V: TRBV5-6
J: TRBJ2-1
D: TRBD2
CDR3: CASSYRTSGSNEQFF
DNA: TGTGCCAGCAGCTACCGGACTAGCGGGAGTAATGAGCAGTTCTTC

size: NA
V: TRBV5-1
J: TRBJ2-1
D: NA
CDR3: CASSSYIGGASYNEQFF
DNA: TGCGCCAGCAGCTCATACATTGGGGGGGCTTCCTACAATGAGCAGTTCTTC